This T cell receptor beta chain derives from a study of chemoradiotherapy in HPV16-positive cancers. TCRdb's copy holds only in-frame clones and misses some; the assay was immunoSEQ multiplex PCR. The profile shows approximately 9,300 clones, approximately 90% of them singletons. The CDR3 has 12 amino acids. V dropped 5 bases and J dropped 4 bases, with 11 bases sitting between them. The V gene's germline CDR1 is SQVTM and CDR2 ANQGSEA. The chain combines TRBV29-1 with TRBJ1-1; the D gene is possibly TRBD1 (6 bases). This TCR came from a human donor with HPV-associated anogenital cancer. Here the sequenced sample was blood, taken from a patient who underwent chemoradiotherapy. The DNA of the CDR3 is TGCAGCGTTCACGGGGGCGGCACTGAAGCTTTCTTT. It translates to CSVHGGGTEAFF. The full variable domain, in which reference TRBV29-1 and TRBJ1-1 provide the parts outside the CDR3, is SAVISQKPSRDICQRGTSLTIQCQVDSQVTMMFWYRQQPGQSLTLIATANQGSEATYESGFVIDKFPISRPNLTFSTLTVSNMSPEDSSIYLCSVHGGGTEAFFGQGTRLTVV.